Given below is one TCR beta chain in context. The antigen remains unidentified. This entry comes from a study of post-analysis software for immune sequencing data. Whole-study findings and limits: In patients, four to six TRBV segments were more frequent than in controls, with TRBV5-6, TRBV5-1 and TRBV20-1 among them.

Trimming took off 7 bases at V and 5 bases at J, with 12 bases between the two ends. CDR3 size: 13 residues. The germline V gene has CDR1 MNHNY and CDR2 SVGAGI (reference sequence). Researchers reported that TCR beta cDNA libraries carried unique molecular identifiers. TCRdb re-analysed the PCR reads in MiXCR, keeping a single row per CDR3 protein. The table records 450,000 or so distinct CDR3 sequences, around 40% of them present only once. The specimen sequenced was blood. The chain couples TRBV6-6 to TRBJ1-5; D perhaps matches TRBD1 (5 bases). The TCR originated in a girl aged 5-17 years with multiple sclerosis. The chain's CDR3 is CASIRDGDQPQHF. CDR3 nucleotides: TGTGCCAGCATCCGGGACGGAGATCAGCCCCAGCATTTT.